Listed below are T cell receptor beta chains from one sample, sequenced in a study of blood T cell repertoires in COVID-19. Method: immunoSEQ multiplex PCR; TCRdb's copy keeps in-frame clones and lacks some. The sample records approximately 67,000 clones, about 87% being singletons. Sequencing was carried out using peripheral blood. These receptors came from a man aged 50 to 59 with active COVID-19. CDR3s include the opening cysteine and the closing phenylalanine or tryptophan. The D gene is left open where the match is weak. Not all rows give a size; the values are once, few, many and, for expanded clones, a class.

J gene | V gene | clone size | D gene | CDR3 DNA | CDR3 protein
TRBJ1-1 | TRBV6-5 | few | - | TGTGCCAGCAGTTACTCCCGGAACACTGAAGCTTTCTTT | CASSYSRNTEAFF
TRBJ2-1 | TRBV6-1 | - | - | TGTGCCAGCAGTGAATTTCGGTCAGACAGCTACAATGAGCAGTTCTTC | CASSEFRSDSYNEQFF
TRBJ1-5 | TRBV12-3/TRBV12-4 | - | - | TGTGCCAGCAGGGGGACTTGGGGGCAGCCCCAGCATTTT | CASRGTWGQPQHF
TRBJ1-2 | TRBV28 | once | TRBD1 | TGTGCCAGCAGGTCCGGGACAGGGGTTCGGGGCTACACCTTC | CASRSGTGVRGYTF
TRBJ1-4 | TRBV2 | once | TRBD1 | TGTGCCAGCAGTGTACAGGGGCCAGCTAATGAAAAACTGTTTTTT | CASSVQGPANEKLFF
TRBJ2-7 | TRBV6-2/TRBV6-3 | - | - | TGTGCCAGCAGTTACAGCGTCTACGAGCAGTACTTC | CASSYSVYEQYF
TRBJ1-1 | TRBV30 | - | - | TGTGCCTGGAGGGGGGACATGACGAACACTGAAGCTTTCTTT | CAWRGDMTNTEAFF
TRBJ2-3 | TRBV6-5 | - | - | TGTGCCAGCAGTCAGACAGACACAGATACGCAGTATTTT | CASSQTDTDTQYF
TRBJ1-5 | TRBV19 | - | - | TGTGCCAGTTCTCAGGGATTCTTAGATCAGCCCCAGCATTTT | CASSQGFLDQPQHF
TRBJ1-2 | TRBV12-3/TRBV12-4 | - | TRBD1 | TGTGCCAGCACTTTCGGACAGGGTAAAGGCTACACCTTC | CASTFGQGKGYTF
TRBJ2-1 | TRBV5-6 | - | TRBD2 | TGTGCCAGCAGCTTAAGCGGGGGGGCCTTGAATGAGCAGTTCTTC | CASSLSGGALNEQFF
TRBJ1-1 | TRBV5-1 | - | - | TGCGCCAGCAGCTTCCTGTCGGGTCCCACTGAAGCTTTCTTT | CASSFLSGPTEAFF
TRBJ1-5 | TRBV5-8 | - | - | TGTGCCAGCAGCAGCCCCCAGGGGAGTGCGAGGAATCAGCCCCAGCATTTT | CASSSPQGSARNQPQHF
TRBJ2-1 | TRBV9 | - | - | TGTGCCAGCAGCGTAGTCACAGGGAGGGGCAATGAGCAGTTCTTC | CASSVVTGRGNEQFF
TRBJ2-1 | TRBV24-1 | once | TRBD2 | TGTGCCACCAGGGGACTAGCAGCCCCTCAAGAGCAGTTCTTC | CATRGLAAPQEQFF